Sequencing of this T cell receptor beta chain was carried out in a study of cytomegalovirus exposure and HLA in healthy donors. The study, taken as a whole, reports: In a later analysis, parvovirus B19, influenza, CMV and Epstein-Barr virus appeared linked to several top co-occurrence clusters. Earlier results showed most TCR beta V segments being productive about 87% or about 30% of the time.

To note about this clone: Its antigen is undetermined.

Primers for the PCR totalled 60 Vbeta and 13 Jbeta. TCRdb's copy holds only in-frame clones and misses some; the assay was immunoSEQ multiplex PCR. This sample's clone table lists roughly 40,000 clones. CDR1 and CDR2 from the germline V gene are ENHRY and SYGVKD. With 6 bases clipped from V and 3 bases from J, the junction kept 2 bases outside the gene matches. CDR3 length: 16 residues. Source material: PBMCs. The origin of this receptor is a man aged 35 to 55 in good health and CMV-seropositive. The chain joins TRBV10-3 to TRBJ2-1; TRBD2 agrees at 16 bases. CDR3 sequence: CAIRGTSGGVYNEQFF. The DNA for the CDR3 is TGTGCCATCAGGGGGACTAGCGGGGGGGTCTACAATGAGCAGTTCTTC.